One T cell receptor (beta chain) is described in this entry. A much bigger clone sits one base away, suggesting this may be a read error. This sample was included in a study of T cells in Graves' hyperthyroidism and ophthalmopathy. Uncontrolled infection, other autoimmune disease, pregnancy or lactation led to exclusion. Amplification of TCR beta CDR3 regions used RNA as the template. Carried out on the TCR CDR3, a first-round RT-PCR used the HTBI primer set. TCRdb processed the multiplex PCR reads anew with MiXCR; each CDR3 protein has one entry. Among about 270,000 distinct CDR3 sequences listed, roughly 15% were seen once. Sequencing was carried out using blood. The clonotype originates from a woman aged 45-60 years with Graves' hyperthyroidism that later progressed to Graves' ophthalmopathy.

The CDR3 nucleotides read TGTGCCATCAGGAAAGAGGAACAGGGGGCGGAAGCTTTCTTT. Protein sequence: CAIRKEEQGAEAFF. The chain joins TRBV10-3 to TRBJ1-1; TRBD1 matches at 9 bases. The V and J ends lost 6 bases and 8 bases, in that order; junction bases with no gene match: 10. The CDR3 is 14 amino acids. CDR1 ENHRY and CDR2 SYGVKD come from the germline V gene.